What follows are 10 T cell receptor beta chains derived from one specimen sequenced in a study of blood T cell repertoires in COVID-19. TCRdb keeps only in-frame clones here, not all; method: immunoSEQ multiplex PCR. The data hold about 170,000 clones, with 84% observed a single time. What was sequenced was peripheral blood. These receptors all come from a man aged 35 to 55 who had recovered from COVID-19.

V is TRBV6-1 and J is TRBJ1-2, with TRBD1 matching over 9 bases. The CDR3 runs to 15 residues. Losses at the gene ends were 1 base for V and 5 bases for J; bases not matched to a gene: 5. Germline V lookup: CDR1 MNHNS, CDR2 SASEGT. Here the CDR3 DNA reads TGTGCCAGCAGTGAAGGGGGGACAGGGTCATATGGCTACACCTTC. Its translation is CASSEGGTGSYGYTF.

The chain uses TRBV5-1 and TRBJ2-1, with 9 bases fitting TRBD2. Germline trimming cut 5 bases from V and 3 bases from J; bases unmatched to any gene: 9. This CDR3 region has 16 residues. Germline V gene data show CDR1 as SGHRS and CDR2 as YFSETQ. The CDR3 is CASRTMTSGNYNEQFF. The CDR3 DNA reads TGCGCCAGCAGAACAATGACTAGCGGTAACTACAATGAGCAGTTCTTC.

This chain joins TRBV5-4 and TRBJ1-1; TRBD1 matches 7 bases. The CDR3 consists of 12 residues. Per the germline V gene, CDR1 is SGHNT and CDR2 is YYREEE (reference sequence). The J segment lost 5 bases and the V segment lost 8 bases, leaving 6 bases of the junction unmatched. Written as DNA, the CDR3 is TGTGCCAGTTCAGGGGGAAAGACTGAAGCTTTCTTT. Protein sequence: CASSGGKTEAFF.

This clone was seen a few times. V usage is TRBV6-4 and J usage is TRBJ1-5, with D tentatively TRBD1 (6 bases). V was trimmed by 0 bases and J by 6 bases, leaving 12 bases between them. The V gene's germline CDR1 is MRHNA and CDR2 SNTAGT. The CDR3 is made up of 15 amino acids. Here the CDR3 reads CASSDSNRVGQPQHF. The CDR3 DNA is TGTGCCAGCAGTGACTCGAACAGGGTTGGTCAGCCCCAGCATTTT.

The chain combines TRBV9 with TRBJ1-2; D may be TRBD1 (6 bases). This CDR3 spans 14 amino acids. CDR1 is SGDLS and CDR2 is YYNGEE in the germline V gene. The ends were cut back, 4 bases at V and 5 bases at J, with 15 bases in the middle. The DNA of the CDR3 is TGTGCCAGCAGCCCGAGGGGGAACCCTTATGGCTACACCTTC. Translation: CASSPRGNPYGYTF.

This clone was detected only a few times. V usage is TRBV18 and J usage is TRBJ2-1; weak D call: TRBD2 (5 bases). CDR1 is KGHSH and CDR2 is LQKENI in the germline V gene. This CDR3 has 17 residues. The germline V and J ends were trimmed by 6 bases and 0 bases, with 18 bases remaining between them. CDR3 sequence reads: CASSPPGESSSYNEQFF. CDR3 nucleotide sequence: TGTGCCAGCTCCCCCCCCGGGGAATCAAGCTCCTACAATGAGCAGTTCTTC.

About this clone: Additional DNA sequences in this sample encode the identical CDR3. The chain couples TRBV7-9 to TRBJ1-3; no clear D gene. With 4 bases removed from V and 3 bases from J, the gap between germline ends came to 7 bases. This CDR3 region has 13 residues. In germline, CDR1 is SEHNR, CDR2 FQNEAQ (reference sequence). The CDR3, as DNA: TGTGCCAGCAGCTCTCCGAGTGGAAACACCATATATTTT. Its protein product is CASSSPSGNTIYF.

This CDR3 reads CASIGTGQAGELFF. The CDR3 bases are TGTGCCAGCATAGGGACAGGTCAGGCCGGGGAGCTGTTTTTT. The chain couples TRBV2 to TRBJ2-2; 8 nucleotides agree with TRBD1. The germline V gene encodes CDR1 SNHLY and CDR2 FYNNEI. The CDR3 covers 14 residues. V was clipped by 7 bases and J by 6 bases; unmatched bases: 7.

The chain links TRBV5-8 to TRBJ1-2, with TRBD1 matching over 7 bases. The CDR3 has 17 amino acids. The V gene end was trimmed by 0 bases and the J gene end by 8 bases; junction bases not matched to a gene: 16. Per the germline V gene, CDR1 is SGHTS and CDR2 is YDEGEE. This CDR3 reads CASSLAGGGTLLFGYTF. The CDR3 region has the DNA TGTGCCAGCAGCTTGGCCGGAGGGGGCACCTTACTATTCGGCTACACCTTC.

The chain is built from TRBV14 and TRBJ2-2; a possible D gene is TRBD1 (6 bases). V was trimmed by 0 bases and J by 3 bases, leaving 11 bases between them. Germline V gene lookup returns CDR1 SGHDN and CDR2 FVKESK. This CDR3 has 16 residues. In DNA, the CDR3 is TGTGCCAGCAGCCAAGAAGACAGGAACTACACCGGGGAGCTGTTTTTT. It is translated as CASSQEDRNYTGELFF.